The clone carrying this T cell receptor beta chain occurred a few times. Original processing methods: Reference gene primer amplification gave estimated nucleated cell counts. The assay was immunoSEQ multiplex PCR, and TCRdb's table has in-frame clones only and misses some. Clonal size and the V and J genes are those of that table, whereas D and trimming came from the DNA. The table lists about 280,000 clones, around 88% of them singletons, with about 4.6% in the top ten. The data originate from a study of blood T cell repertoires in COVID-19. CDR3 length equals 15 residues. V was cut by 6 bases and J by 2 bases, with 17 bases left in between. Germline V gene sequence: CDR1 MNHEY, CDR2 SVGAGI.

The specimen was peripheral blood. The gene calls are TRBV6-5 and TRBJ2-7; D possibly corresponds to TRBD1 (5 bases). The sequence came from a man aged 35 to 55 with acute or convalescent COVID-19. CDR3 DNA: TGTGCCAGCAGCCATCAGGGCTTCAACGCCTACGAGCAGTACTTC. Translation: CASSHQGFNAYEQYF.